A single sample is the source of the 29 T cell receptor beta chains below, sequenced in a study of cytomegalovirus exposure and HLA in healthy donors. PCR primers comprised 60 Vbeta and 13 Jbeta primers. The repertoire was sequenced with immunoSEQ multiplex PCR; TCRdb's copy has only in-frame clones and lacks some. The table has 180,000 or so clones, 75% seen once; the top ten hold about 7.6%. The sequenced sample was PBMCs. The receptors stem from a middle-aged woman in good health and CMV-seropositive.

The rearrangement links TRBV15 to TRBJ1-5; TRBD1 might be the D (6 bases). Per the germline V gene, CDR1 is LNHNV and CDR2 is YYDKDF (reference sequence). Trimming removed 6 bases from V and 2 bases from J, with 11 bases in between. The CDR3 is 14 amino acids. The CDR3 is CATRQGRGNQPQHF. The CDR3 DNA reads as TGTGCCACCAGACAGGGTAGAGGCAATCAGCCCCAGCATTTT.

This chain joins TRBV28 and TRBJ2-5; a weak D match, TRBD1 (7 bases). Germline V gene sequence: CDR1 MDHEN, CDR2 SYDVKM. V was shortened by 8 bases and J by 6 bases, with 19 bases between the two germline ends. The CDR3 has 14 residues. CDR3 in DNA: TGTGCCAGCCTCGGGGCAGGGGGGATGAAGACCCAGTACTTC. It specifies CASLGAGGMKTQYF.

V is TRBV19 and J is TRBJ2-3; D remains ambiguous. Germline-derived CDR1 and CDR2 are LNHDA and SQIVND (reference sequence). Trimming took off 8 bases at V and 2 bases at J, with 11 bases between the two ends. The length of the CDR3 is 13 residues. The CDR3 spells CASSRLHTDTQYF. CDR3 nucleotide sequence: TGTGCCAGTTCGCGGCTCCACACAGATACGCAGTATTTT.

The chain employs TRBV6-1 and TRBJ2-5; 7 positions match TRBD2. The J call may be in error: the DNA end matches TRBJ2-7 better. The CDR3 loop spans 15 amino acids. Germline V gene sequence: CDR1 MNHNS, CDR2 SASEGT. CDR3 region: CASSDLAVSSYEQYF. DNA for the CDR3: TGTGCCAGCAGTGACCTAGCGGTTAGCTCCTACGAGCAGTACTTC.

The CDR3 DNA follows: TGTGCCAGCAGCCCGGGACAGGGGACGGAGGAGACCCAGTACTTC. This sequence encodes CASSPGQGTEETQYF. V and J are TRBV5-8 and TRBJ2-5; 10 bases align to TRBD1. This CDR3 comprises 15 residues. Germline assignment: CDR1 SGHTS and CDR2 YDEGEE. With V trimmed by 4 bases and J by 5 bases, 8 bases remained unmatched.

The V call is TRBV9, the J call TRBJ2-6; a possible D gene is TRBD1 (5 bases). Between the trimmed V and J ends, which lost 3 bases and 0 bases, there was a span of 10 bases. The germline CDR1 and CDR2 sequences are SGDLS and YYNGEE. The CDR3 sequence is 16 residues long. The CDR3 protein is CASSDRQNSGANVLTF. CDR3 sequence (DNA): TGTGCCAGCAGCGACCGACAGAACTCTGGGGCCAACGTCCTGACTTTC.

V is TRBV28 and J is TRBJ1-2; the match to TRBD1 covers 10 bases. Germline V lookup: CDR1 MDHEN, CDR2 SYDVKM. This CDR3 comprises 14 residues. The V gene end was trimmed by 4 bases and the J gene end by 3 bases; junction bases not matched to a gene: 2. The CDR3 nucleotides read TGTGCCAGCAGTTGGACAGGGGGAGACTATGGCTACACCTTC. Amino acids: CASSWTGGDYGYTF.

The CDR3 region is CASSLGTGWGTEAFF. CDR3 nucleotide sequence: TGCGCCAGCAGCCTAGGGACAGGGTGGGGCACTGAAGCTTTCTTT. The chain combines TRBV5-1 with TRBJ1-1, with 9 bases matching TRBD1. The CDR3 loop spans 15 amino acids. Germline CDR1 reads SGHRS; CDR2 reads YFSETQ. V dropped 4 bases and J dropped 4; count of bases not matched to a gene: 8.

The chain recombines TRBV5-6 with TRBJ2-7, with TRBD1 identical over 9 bases. The CDR3 length is 13 residues. Per the germline V gene, CDR1 is SGHDT and CDR2 is YYEEEE. V gave up 4 bases and J gave up 8 bases; unmatched junction bases: 7. The CDR3, as DNA: TGTGCCAGCAGCCCGCGGACAGGGGTGAAGCAGTACTTC. This sequence encodes CASSPRTGVKQYF.

J is TRBJ1-1 and V is TRBV5-6, with D possibly being TRBD1 (5 bases). In germline, CDR1 is SGHDT, CDR2 YYEEEE. This CDR3 comprises 12 residues. V lost 3 bases, J lost 8 bases, and 11 bases lay in between. The CDR3 DNA reads TGTGCCAGCAGCTATTTGTCAGGGGAAGCTTTCTTT. Translating gives CASSYLSGEAFF.

The V call is TRBV4-2, the J call TRBJ1-1, with a weak D call TRBD1 (5 bases). The CDR3 loop spans 15 amino acids. Germline-derived CDR1 and CDR2 are LGHNA and YNFKEQ. V was trimmed by 4 bases and J by 0 bases, leaving 12 bases between them. The CDR3 DNA reads TGTGCCAGCAGCCGACGCGGGACGCTGAACACTGAAGCTTTCTTT. Protein product: CASSRRGTLNTEAFF.

This clone showed up just once. The chain uses TRBV5-1 and TRBJ1-1; weak D call: TRBD1 (5 bases). Germline V gives CDR1 SGHRS, CDR2 YFSETQ. The V gene lost 0 bases and the J gene lost 3 bases, with 27 bases spanning the gap. The CDR3 is 20 residues long. CDR3 nucleotides: TGCGCCAGCAGCTTGGTGCTTTCGGGACTCCGGGGAAATGATTACACTGAAGCTTTCTTT. Its translation: CASSLVLSGLRGNDYTEAFF. Looking up the rest from reference TRBV5-1 and TRBJ1-1 gives the full variable domain: KAGVTQTPRYLIKTRGQQVTLSCSPISGHRSVSWYQQTPGQGLQFLFEYFSETQRNKGNFPGRFSGRQFSNSRSEMNVSTLELGDSALYLCASSLVLSGLRGNDYTEAFFGQGTRLTVV.

The rearrangement uses TRBV7-9 and TRBJ2-7, with D possibly being TRBD2 (7 bases). V lost 0 bases and J 4 bases, leaving 22 bases between the germline ends. CDR1 SEHNR and CDR2 FQNEAQ come from the germline V gene (reference sequence). There are 18 residues in the CDR3. The CDR3 is CASSLARSGGWREYEQYF. The DNA of the CDR3 is TGTGCCAGCAGCTTAGCGAGGTCGGGGGGCTGGCGGGAGTACGAGCAGTACTTC.

This chain connects TRBV6-5 to TRBJ1-5; D is possibly TRBD1 (5 bases). Germline V lookup: CDR1 MNHEY, CDR2 SVGAGI. The germline V and J ends were trimmed by 8 bases and 7 bases, with 15 bases remaining between them. The CDR3 runs to 13 residues. The chain's CDR3 is CASRGARSQPQHF. In nucleotides, the CDR3 is TGTGCCAGCCGCGGGGCGAGGAGCCAGCCCCAGCATTTT.

V and J are TRBV28 and TRBJ1-3, with 12 bases that match TRBD1. The CDR3 length is 19 residues. Germline CDR1 MDHEN, CDR2 SYDVKM. V trimming: 5 bases; J trimming: 2 bases; junction bases outside the gene matches: 13. CDR3 DNA: TGTGCCAGCAGTCAACACTTATCCGGGACAGGGGGCGCTGGAAACACCATATATTTT. Protein sequence: CASSQHLSGTGGAGNTIYF.

Worth noting for this clone: One end of the junction is discordant with germline, which a read error may explain. V is TRBV7-9 and J is TRBJ2-2; maybe TRBD1 (6 bases). Germline V gene sequence: CDR1 SEHNR, CDR2 FQNEAQ (reference sequence). The CDR3 runs to 12 residues. DNA of the CDR3: TGTTCCAGCAGCTTCCGGGACAATAAGCTGTTTTTT. Translating gives CSSSFRDNKLFF.

This chain links TRBV5-6 with TRBJ2-1; 11 bases agree with TRBD2. Germline V gene lookup returns CDR1 SGHDT and CDR2 YYEEEE. This CDR3 has 14 residues. Trimming removed 0 bases from V and 15 bases from J; junction bases left unmatched: 8. The CDR3 spells CASSLVATSGTPFF. The CDR3 DNA reads TGTGCCAGCAGCTTGGTGGCGACTAGCGGGACTCCGTTCTTC.

Note on this clone: Distinct nucleotide sequences in the sample also encode this CDR3. The chain uses TRBV28 and TRBJ2-2, with D perhaps TRBD2 (6 bases). The germline V gene encodes CDR1 MDHEN and CDR2 SYDVKM. CDR3 length equals 15 residues. The V end was cut by 2 bases, the J end by 1 base, with 8 bases between. As DNA, the CDR3 is TGTGCCAGCAGTTTAGGCGGGGTGAACACCGGGGAGCTGTTTTTT. Its translation is CASSLGGVNTGELFF.

The chain couples TRBV28 to TRBJ2-1, with 10 bases fitting TRBD2. Trimming removed 3 bases from V and 5 bases from J; junction bases left unmatched: 7. Looked up from germline, CDR1 is MDHEN and CDR2 is SYDVKM. This CDR3 has 16 residues. In DNA, the CDR3 is TGTGCCAGCAGTTTCGGGACTAGCGTTTTTAACAATGAGCAGTTCTTC. Translation: CASSFGTSVFNNEQFF.

The CDR3 loop is CASSLEQASETQYF. The CDR3 DNA reads as TGTGCCAGCAGCTTAGAACAGGCCTCGGAGACCCAGTACTTC. V usage is TRBV7-2 and J usage is TRBJ2-5; D might be TRBD1 (5 bases). The CDR3 loop spans 14 amino acids. Germline assignment: CDR1 SGHTA and CDR2 FQGNSA. Trimming left V 1 base short and J 5 bases short, with 11 bases between.

This sequence joins TRBV10-3 and TRBJ2-7; 8 nucleotides line up with TRBD2. Germline V CDR1 and CDR2: ENHRY, SYGVKD. V lost 3 bases and J lost 4; bases outside the gene matches: 8. The CDR3 consists of 15 residues. The DNA for the CDR3 is TGTGCCATCAGTGATTCTCCGGGACTAGGGTACGAGCAGTACTTC. Its translation: CAISDSPGLGYEQYF.

The table lists this clone with a few counts. The V and J genes are TRBV11-2 and TRBJ2-1, with D possibly matching TRBD2 (6 bases). The CDR3 is made up of 15 amino acids. V was trimmed by 5 bases and J by 10 bases, leaving 21 bases between them. CDR1 SGHAT and CDR2 FQNNGV come from the germline V gene. CDR3 DNA: TGTGCCAGCAGCCCCCGCCAGCGGGTATCACTGGAGCAGTTCTTC. Translation gives CASSPRQRVSLEQFF.

The chain carries TRBV6-6 and TRBJ2-2; 10 bases line up with TRBD1. Germline loops: CDR1 MNHNY, CDR2 SVGAGI (reference sequence). There are 15 residues in the CDR3. The ends lost 4 bases at V and 4 bases at J; junction bases unmatched: 3. The CDR3 loop reads CASSSGTGVTGELFF. Written as DNA, the CDR3 is TGTGCCAGCAGTTCCGGGACAGGGGTCACCGGGGAGCTGTTTTTT.

The chain has TRBV19 and TRBJ2-3, with TRBD2 identical over 14 bases. V trimming: 4 bases; J trimming: 2 bases; junction bases outside the gene matches: 5. Germline V lookup: CDR1 LNHDA, CDR2 SQIVND (reference sequence). The CDR3 is made up of 17 amino acids. CDR3 in DNA: TGTGCCAGTAGTACTAGACTAGCGGGAGGGGTCACAGATACGCAGTATTTT. This translates into CASSTRLAGGVTDTQYF.

This CDR3 reads CASSAQDRDYGYTF. In nucleotides, the CDR3 is TGTGCCAGCAGTGCCCAGGACAGGGACTATGGCTACACCTTC. The J gene is TRBJ1-2, the V gene TRBV25-1, with TRBD1 matching 8 bases. CDR3 length: 14 residues. Germline values: CDR1 MGHDK, CDR2 SYGVNS. The trim removed 4 bases at V and 3 bases at J, leaving 4 bases unmatched.

V gene TRBV19 combines with J gene TRBJ2-7; 9 bases match TRBD1. Trimming at V came to 7 bases and at J to 0 bases, leaving 31 bases not matched to a gene. The CDR3 sequence is 23 residues long. Germline V gene data show CDR1 as LNHDA and CDR2 as SQIVND (reference sequence). DNA of the CDR3: TGTGCCAGTATCCTTCAGGGCCTTACAAACAGGGGGCTAACTTTGCGGAGCTCCTACGAGCAGTACTTC. Amino acid sequence: CASILQGLTNRGLTLRSSYEQYF. Full variable domain (missing parts from reference TRBV19 and TRBJ2-7): DGGITQSPKYLFRKEGQNVTLSCEQNLNHDAMYWYRQDPGQGLRLIYYSQIVNDFQKGDIAEGYSVSREKKESFPLTVTSAQKNPTAFYLCASILQGLTNRGLTLRSSYEQYFGPGTRLTVT.

Notes on this clone: Other DNA sequences within the sample encode an identical CDR3. The CDR3 region has the DNA TGCGCCAGCAGCTTGACATCAAATGAGCAGTTCTTC. As protein: CASSLTSNEQFF. The gene calls are TRBV5-1 and TRBJ2-1; no firm D call. With 1 base removed from V and 7 bases from J, the gap between germline ends came to 6 bases. The CDR3 contains 12 residues. Germline V gives CDR1 SGHRS, CDR2 YFSETQ. Variable domain in full (rest from reference TRBV5-1 and TRBJ2-1): KAGVTQTPRYLIKTRGQQVTLSCSPISGHRSVSWYQQTPGQGLQFLFEYFSETQRNKGNFPGRFSGRQFSNSRSEMNVSTLELGDSALYLCASSLTSNEQFFGPGTRLTVL.

The table lists this clone with a count of one. V is TRBV9 and J is TRBJ2-5; 7 bases are shared with TRBD1. Per germline, CDR1 SGDLS and CDR2 YYNGEE. This CDR3 is built from 16 residues. Losses at the gene ends were 3 bases for V and 0 bases for J; bases not matched to a gene: 8. The CDR3 DNA is TGTGCCAGCAGCGCCCGACAGGGTAATAACCAAGAGACCCAGTACTTC. As protein: CASSARQGNNQETQYF.

About this clone: The same CDR3 also results from other DNA sequences found in this sample. This chain links TRBV29-1 with TRBJ1-2, with 7 bases lining up with TRBD1. V shed 6 bases, J shed 3 bases, and the junction held 4 bases outside the gene matches. The CDR3 contains 12 residues. The germline CDR1 and CDR2 sequences are SQVTM and ANQGSEA. CDR3 sequence (DNA): TGCAGCGTCTCAACAGGGGACTATGGCTACACCTTC. Protein sequence: CSVSTGDYGYTF.